Below are 31 T cell receptor beta chains sequenced from a single sample in a study of cytomegalovirus exposure and HLA in healthy donors. PCR primers comprised 60 Vbeta and 13 Jbeta primers. Repertoires were generated with immunoSEQ multiplex PCR, while TCRdb's copy carries only in-frame clones and drops some. Of over 120,000 clones in the sample, more than 9.5% were seen once. The sequenced material came from PBMCs. The receptors were gathered from a man aged 45 to 65 in good health and CMV-seronegative.

The rearrangement joins TRBV9 to TRBJ2-7; 7 bases are a match to TRBD1. The V segment lost 4 bases and the J segment 0 bases; nucleotides outside the gene matches: 7. This CDR3 spans 15 amino acids. Germline V gene sequence: CDR1 SGDLS, CDR2 YYNGEE. CDR3 DNA: TGTGCCAGCAGCATCCGGGACAGCGCCTCCTACGAGCAGTACTTC. Translated: CASSIRDSASYEQYF.

This clone was counted between two and nine times. The gene calls are TRBV11-2 and TRBJ2-1, with D perhaps matching TRBD1 (5 bases). The V and J ends lost 4 bases and 0 bases respectively, with 16 bases between them. Germline V gene sequence: CDR1 SGHAT, CDR2 FQNNGV. CDR3 length: 17 amino acids. DNA for the CDR3: TGTGCCAGCAGCTGGGGCAGAAAGGCAAGCTCCTACAATGAGCAGTTCTTC. This sequence encodes CASSWGRKASSYNEQFF.

This clone has more than one count but fewer than ten. The V gene is TRBV18, the J gene TRBJ2-5; 9 bases map to TRBD2. The germline CDR1 and CDR2 sequences are KGHSH and LQKENI. V was clipped by 2 bases and J by 4 bases; unmatched bases: 8. The CDR3 is 16 residues long. CDR3 nucleotide sequence: TGTGCCAGCTCACCAGATCAAGCGGGAGGTTTAGAGACCCAGTACTTC. It codes for CASSPDQAGGLETQYF.

There are a few counts of this clone. CDR3: CASTPTGGTYNEQFF. In DNA form, the CDR3 reads TGTGCCAGCACCCCTACAGGGGGGACCTACAATGAGCAGTTCTTC. J is TRBJ2-1 and V is TRBV6-6; 8 nucleotides line up with TRBD1. Germline V gene sequence: CDR1 MNHNY, CDR2 SVGAGI (reference sequence). Trimming cost V 7 bases and J 2 bases; bases outside gene matches: 7. The CDR3 covers 15 residues.

The rearrangement joins TRBV6-5 to TRBJ2-7, with D tentatively TRBD2 (5 bases). CDR3 length equals 14 residues. Germline V gives CDR1 MNHEY, CDR2 SVGAGI. V shed 2 bases and J shed 5 bases, with 13 bases lying between them. CDR3 DNA: TGTGCCAGCAGTTACGAGGGATCCCTACACGAGCAGTACTTC. Its protein is CASSYEGSLHEQYF.

The rearrangement uses TRBV25-1 and TRBJ2-1, with a possible D match to TRBD1 (6 bases). V gave up 1 base and J gave up 7 bases, with 17 bases separating them. There are 16 residues in the CDR3. Germline assignment: CDR1 MGHDK and CDR2 SYGVNS. The CDR3 DNA reads as TGTGCCAGCAGTGAATTTATGGGGGCAGGAGGAAATGAGCAGTTCTTC. Encoded protein: CASSEFMGAGGNEQFF.

This clone has just a few counts. This chain uses TRBV11-2 with TRBJ1-1, with D perhaps matching TRBD1 (5 bases). There are 15 residues in the CDR3. Germline CDR1 SGHAT, CDR2 FQNNGV. V was trimmed by 1 base and J by 1 base, leaving 10 bases between them. CDR3 DNA: TGTGCCAGCAGCTTAGCGGCAGGGAAGAACACTGAAGCTTTCTTT. It yields the protein CASSLAAGKNTEAFF. Full variable domain (remainder filled in from reference TRBV11-2 and TRBJ1-1): EAGVAQSPRYKIIEKRQSVAFWCNPISGHATLYWYQQILGQGPKLLIQFQNNGVVDDSQLPKDRFSAERLKGVDSTLKIQPAKLEDSAVYLCASSLAAGKNTEAFFGQGTRLTVV.

The genes are TRBV18 and TRBJ2-5; D is unclear. Trimming left V 6 bases short and J 5 bases short, with 10 bases between. This CDR3 spans 12 amino acids. Per germline, CDR1 KGHSH and CDR2 LQKENI. CDR3 residues: CASSVGEETQYF. The CDR3 nucleotides read TGTGCCAGCTCTGTGGGCGAGGAGACCCAGTACTTC.

The rearrangement links TRBV27 to TRBJ2-7; 12 positions agree with TRBD2. Per the germline V gene, CDR1 is MNHEY and CDR2 is SMNVEV (reference sequence). The CDR3 has 14 amino acids. The V and J ends lost 9 bases and 2 bases, in that order; junction bases with no gene match: 5. CDR3 in DNA: TGTGCCAGTAGGGCTAGCGGGGGGGCCTACGAGCAGTACTTC. Amino acid sequence: CASRASGGAYEQYF.

The chain uses TRBV7-8 and TRBJ1-2; 7 nucleotides agree with TRBD1. V was pared by 4 bases and J by 5 bases, with 1 base of the junction left unmatched. Germline assignment: CDR1 SGHVS and CDR2 FQNEAQ. This CDR3 region has 12 residues. Written as DNA, the CDR3 is TGTGCCAGCAGCTCGACAGGGTATGGCTACACCTTC. As protein: CASSSTGYGYTF.

The V gene is TRBV27, the J gene TRBJ2-7, with D possibly being TRBD2 (6 bases). CDR1 and CDR2 (germline): MNHEY, SMNVEV (reference sequence). The V end was cut by 5 bases, the J end by 4 bases, with 15 bases between. The CDR3 extends over 14 amino acids. The CDR3 spells CASSVAGLEYEQYF. The CDR3 DNA sequence: TGTGCCAGCAGTGTGGCGGGACTGGAGTACGAGCAGTACTTC.

This clone was seen a few times. The chain employs TRBV30 and TRBJ2-7; 9 bases are a match to TRBD1. The germline CDR1 and CDR2 sequences are GTSNPN and SVGIG (reference sequence). With V trimmed by 2 bases and J by 5 bases, 7 bases remained unmatched. This CDR3 contains 14 residues. The DNA for the CDR3 is TGTGCCTGGAGTCCGGGACAGGGTGCAGACGAGCAGTACTTC. This encodes CAWSPGQGADEQYF.

This clone was detected only a few times. The chain carries TRBV10-3 and TRBJ2-3, with 8 bases that match TRBD2. Looked up from germline, CDR1 is ENHRY and CDR2 is SYGVKD. The CDR3 runs to 14 residues. V lost 6 bases to trimming and J lost 2 bases; unmatched junction nucleotides: 4. The CDR3 loop is CAISRGGFTDTQYF. The CDR3 bases are TGTGCCATCAGCCGCGGGGGGTTCACAGATACGCAGTATTTT.

V usage is TRBV10-1 and J usage is TRBJ1-2; tentative D call: TRBD1 (6 bases). The length of the CDR3 is 13 residues. Between the trimmed V and J ends, which lost 6 bases and 8 bases, there was a span of 16 bases. Germline CDR1 reads WNHNN; CDR2 reads SYGVQD (reference sequence). CDR3 sequence reads: CASSPDSSMGYTF. The CDR3, as DNA: TGCGCCAGCAGCCCGGACAGCTCTATGGGCTACACCTTC.

This clone was observed a few times. V is TRBV9 and J is TRBJ2-3, with TRBD2 as a possible D gene (6 bases). Germline CDR1 and CDR2: SGDLS and YYNGEE. Trimming took 0 bases from V and 1 from J, leaving 12 bases between them. The CDR3 extends over 16 amino acids. The CDR3: CASSVGDASGTDTQYF. CDR3 nucleotide sequence: TGTGCCAGCAGCGTAGGGGACGCTAGCGGCACAGATACGCAGTATTTT.

In its sample, this clone was seen a few times. V gene TRBV30 combines with J gene TRBJ1-1, with unresolved D. Germline V gene data show CDR1 as GTSNPN and CDR2 as SVGIG (reference sequence). The CDR3 totals 12 residues. V was cut by 2 bases and J by 1 base, with 5 bases left in between. This chain's CDR3 is CAWSPENTEAFF. Written as DNA, the CDR3 is TGTGCCTGGAGTCCAGAGAACACTGAAGCTTTCTTT.

The chain combines TRBV11-2 with TRBJ2-1; no firm D call. Germline-derived CDR1 and CDR2 are SGHAT and FQNNGV. The CDR3 loop spans 14 amino acids. V lost 5 bases to trimming and J lost 0 bases, with 8 bases between them. The CDR3 bases are TGTGCCAGCAGCCCTTTGAGCTCCTACAATGAGCAGTTCTTC. This encodes CASSPLSSYNEQFF.

This sequence joins TRBV6-6 and TRBJ2-3, with TRBD1 as a possible D gene (6 bases). Trimming left V 7 bases short and J 3 bases short, with 20 bases between. This CDR3 contains 16 residues. Looked up from germline, CDR1 is MNHNY and CDR2 is SVGAGI (reference sequence). The CDR3, as DNA: TGTGCCAGCACCCTAAATACAGGGATCCTTACAGATACGCAGTATTTT. Translating gives CASTLNTGILTDTQYF.

Regarding this clone: The conserved closing phenylalanine or tryptophan is absent in this CDR3, likely reflecting a read error. V and J are TRBV2 and TRBJ1-5, with 8 nucleotides matching TRBD1. The CDR3 sequence is 16 residues long. Germline assignment: CDR1 SNHLY and CDR2 FYNNEI. With 5 bases clipped from V and 4 bases from J, the junction kept 10 bases outside the gene matches. CDR3 amino acids: CASSYSMGQVNQPQHV. The CDR3 DNA is TGTGCCAGCAGTTACTCGATGGGACAGGTGAATCAGCCCCAGCATGTT.

This clone was seen more than once but under ten times. V is TRBV5-6 and J is TRBJ1-5; D may be TRBD1 (6 bases). Per germline, CDR1 SGHDT and CDR2 YYEEEE. The CDR3 is 16 residues long. The V end was cut by 3 bases, the J end by 5 bases, with 18 bases between. The CDR3 reads CASSSRGRRGDQPQHF. CDR3 nucleotide sequence: TGTGCCAGCAGCTCCCGCGGGAGGAGGGGGGATCAGCCCCAGCATTTT.

The V and J genes are TRBV27 and TRBJ2-2, with 9 bases matching TRBD1. The junction had 9 bases not matched to a gene; V was cut back by 5 bases and J by 2 bases. This CDR3 spans 17 amino acids. Germline values: CDR1 MNHEY, CDR2 SMNVEV (reference sequence). The CDR3 nucleotides read TGTGCCAGCAGTCCTTTGATCACAGGGGGCAACACCGGGGAGCTGTTTTTT. Its translation: CASSPLITGGNTGELFF.

The chain recombines TRBV30 with TRBJ2-7; possible D gene TRBD1, 6 bases. Trimming shortened V by 2 bases and J by 2 bases, and 22 bases separated the two germline ends. The germline V gene has CDR1 GTSNPN and CDR2 SVGIG (reference sequence). The CDR3 is made up of 17 amino acids. This CDR3 is CAWSPTHGGQIPYEQYF. DNA of the CDR3: TGTGCCTGGAGTCCCACTCATGGTGGACAGATCCCCTACGAGCAGTACTTC.

Only a few counts were recorded for this clone. The V call is TRBV5-8, the J call TRBJ1-2; 7 nucleotides line up with TRBD1. Germline-derived CDR1 and CDR2 are SGHTS and YDEGEE. The CDR3 is 14 amino acids. The J segment lost 8 bases and the V segment lost 0 bases, leaving 7 bases of the junction unmatched. CDR3 bases: TGTGCCAGCAGCTTGGACAGGGGTCATGACGGCTACACCTTC. Protein product: CASSLDRGHDGYTF.

The chain has TRBV28 and TRBJ1-2, with unresolved D. CDR1 is MDHEN and CDR2 is SYDVKM in the germline V gene. Between the trimmed V and J ends, which lost 5 bases and 5 bases, there was a span of 12 bases. The CDR3 is 13 amino acids. In DNA form, the CDR3 reads TGTGCCAGCAGTGTCACACCGAGGTATGGCTACACCTTC. This translates into CASSVTPRYGYTF.

The rearrangement links TRBV6-1 to TRBJ2-1; TRBD2 agrees at 11 bases. Germline trimming cut 4 bases from V and 10 bases from J; bases unmatched to any gene: 6. Looked up from germline, CDR1 is MNHNS and CDR2 is SASEGT. The CDR3 spans 14 residues. The CDR3 loop is CASSVTSGSLEQFF. CDR3 DNA: TGTGCCAGCAGTGTAACTAGCGGGAGCCTCGAGCAGTTCTTC.

The J gene is TRBJ2-7, the V gene TRBV18; weak D call: TRBD1 (5 bases). Trimming shortened V by 3 bases and J by 0 bases, and 9 bases separated the two germline ends. This CDR3 contains 14 residues. CDR1 is KGHSH and CDR2 is LQKENI in the germline V gene. DNA for the CDR3: TGTGCCAGCTCACCGAAGACAGCCTCCTACGAGCAGTACTTC. It encodes CASSPKTASYEQYF.

CDR3 in amino acids: CASSLGAYGGYEQYF. The CDR3 nucleotides are TGTGCCAGCAGCTTAGGGGCCTACGGGGGATACGAGCAGTACTTC. The V call is TRBV7-8, the J call TRBJ2-7, with a tentative D call TRBD2 (6 bases). CDR3 length equals 15 residues. Trimming removed 1 base at V and 4 bases at J, with 14 bases between. CDR1 and CDR2 from the germline V gene are SGHVS and FQNEAQ.

This clone showed up many times. The chain is built from TRBV29-1 and TRBJ2-7; D is possibly TRBD2 (5 bases). V gave up 5 bases and J gave up 7 bases, with 15 bases separating them. CDR1 SQVTM and CDR2 ANQGSEA come from the germline V gene. The CDR3 sequence is 12 residues long. This CDR3 reads CSVHIRTGEQYF. The DNA for the CDR3 is TGCAGCGTTCATATTCGGACGGGAGAGCAGTACTTC.

V and J are TRBV7-9 and TRBJ1-2, with 8 bases identical to TRBD1. The CDR3 has 15 residues. Trimming cost V 6 bases and J 6 bases; bases outside gene matches: 12. The germline CDR1 and CDR2 sequences are SEHNR and FQNEAQ (reference sequence). This chain's CDR3 is CASRYPGQGYDGYTF. In nucleotides, the CDR3 is TGTGCCAGCAGATACCCTGGACAGGGTTACGATGGCTACACCTTC. Complete variable domain (other parts from reference TRBV7-9 and TRBJ1-2): DTGVSQNPRHKITKRGQNVTFRCDPISEHNRLYWYRQTLGQGPEFLTYFQNEAQLEKSRLLSDRFSAERPKGSFSTLEIQRTEQGDSAMYLCASRYPGQGYDGYTFGSGTRLTVV.

The rearrangement links TRBV11-2 to TRBJ1-1, with a tentative D call TRBD1 (6 bases). In germline, CDR1 is SGHAT, CDR2 FQNNGV. V shed 3 bases and J shed 0 bases, with 14 bases lying between them. The CDR3 consists of 16 residues. The CDR3 region has the DNA TGTGCCAGCAGCTTCGTGGCCCAGGGGATGAACACTGAAGCTTTCTTT. This codes for CASSFVAQGMNTEAFF.

This clone has a handful of counts. This chain connects TRBV9 to TRBJ2-3; possible D gene TRBD2, 7 bases. Germline-derived CDR1 and CDR2 are SGDLS and YYNGEE. The CDR3 loop spans 19 amino acids. Trimming removed 0 bases at V and 6 bases at J, with 26 bases between. CDR3 sequence: CASSVVGGRSADAADTQYF. The CDR3 DNA reads TGTGCCAGCAGCGTAGTGGGGGGGCGGAGCGCGGATGCGGCCGATACGCAGTATTTT. Combining the CDR3 with reference TRBV9 and TRBJ2-3 gives the whole variable domain DSGVTQTPKHLITATGQRVTLRCSPRSGDLSVYWYQQSLDQGLQFLIQYYNGEERAKGNILERFSAQQFPDLHSELNLSSLELGDSALYFCASSVVGGRSADAADTQYFGPGTRLTVL.